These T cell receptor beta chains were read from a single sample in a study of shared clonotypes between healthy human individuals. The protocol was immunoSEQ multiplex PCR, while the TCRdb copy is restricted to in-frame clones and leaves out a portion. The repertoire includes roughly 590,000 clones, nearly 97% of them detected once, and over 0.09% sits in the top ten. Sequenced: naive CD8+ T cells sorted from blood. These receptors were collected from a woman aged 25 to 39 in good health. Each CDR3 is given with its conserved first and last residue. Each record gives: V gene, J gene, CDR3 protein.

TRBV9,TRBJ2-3,CASSVDGAQGDTQYF
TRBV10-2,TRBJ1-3,CASSYSGTGGPTASGNTIYF
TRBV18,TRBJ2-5,CASSRPYVPGAEETQYF
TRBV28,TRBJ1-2,CASSVDSFYGYTF
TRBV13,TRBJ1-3,CASSLGRRASGNTIYF
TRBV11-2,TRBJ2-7,CASSPTGGDPYEQYF
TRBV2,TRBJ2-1,CASSEPGQGVYEQFF
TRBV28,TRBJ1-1,CASSRTRGSTEAFF
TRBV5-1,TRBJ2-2,CASKGHSTGELFF
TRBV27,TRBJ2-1,CASSPNPTGYNEQFF
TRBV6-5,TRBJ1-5,CASQQGLHSNQPQHF
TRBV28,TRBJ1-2,CASSLFSGGYTF
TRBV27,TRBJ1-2,CASSSRRGLGYTF
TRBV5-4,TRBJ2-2,CASSPGLDSGNTGELFF
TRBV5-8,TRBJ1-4,CASSLGPNEKLFF
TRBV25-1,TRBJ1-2,CASSEYGTSYGYTF
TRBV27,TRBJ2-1,CASTSMRGNSYNEQFF
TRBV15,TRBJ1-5,CATSRDRDQPQHF
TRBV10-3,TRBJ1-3,CAISELTEGSGNTIYF
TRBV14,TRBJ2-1,CASSRWGLAGGEQFF
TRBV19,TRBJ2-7,CASAPGWDRPYEQYF
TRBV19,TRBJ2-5,CASRAPTETQYF
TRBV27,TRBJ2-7,CASSLGRTGASYEQYF
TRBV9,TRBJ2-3,CASSVGGGSDTQYF
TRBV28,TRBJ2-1,CASSTNLETSARNEQFF
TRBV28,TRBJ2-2,CASSGTHERYTGELFF
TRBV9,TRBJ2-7,CASSATGTGTYEQYF
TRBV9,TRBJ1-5,CASSVGGTGPDQPQHF
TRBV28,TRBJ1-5,CASRLINRDFDGSNQPQHF